Listed here are 5 T cell receptor beta chains from one sample, sequenced in a study of T cells in pancreatic ductal adenocarcinoma. Surgery without prior neoadjuvant therapy was the treatment of the selected pancreatic ductal adenocarcinoma patients. Repertoires were generated with immunoSEQ multiplex PCR, while TCRdb's copy carries only in-frame clones and drops some. This sample yields over 85,000 clones, of which nearly 95% are seen a single time; less than 4% belongs to the top ten. Source material: PBMCs. Receptor source: a human donor with pancreatic ductal adenocarcinoma.

Notes on this clone: Other nucleotide sequences in the sample specify the same CDR3. The rearrangement joins TRBV18 to TRBJ2-2, with D uncertain. This CDR3 region has 13 residues. Trimming shortened V by 0 bases and J by 6 bases, and 5 bases separated the two germline ends. CDR1 KGHSH and CDR2 LQKENI come from the germline V gene. CDR3 bases: TGTGCCAGCTCACCACCGTCAGCCGGGGAGCTGTTTTTT. Protein product: CASSPPSAGELFF.

This chain uses TRBV30 with TRBJ2-3; unclear D gene. Germline CDR1 and CDR2: GTSNPN and SVGIG (reference sequence). Trimming took 6 bases from V and 6 from J, leaving 10 bases between them. The CDR3 covers 11 residues. Written as DNA, the CDR3 is TGTGCCTGTCATAACGGGGATACGCAGTATTTT. This gives the protein CACHNGDTQYF. The variable domain in full, completed from reference TRBV30 and TRBJ2-3, reads SQTIHQWPATLVQPVGSPLSLECTVEGTSNPNLYWYRQAAGRGLQLLFYSVGIGQISSEVPQNLSASRPQDRQFILSSKKLLLSDSGFYLCACHNGDTQYFGPGTRLTVL.

The J gene is TRBJ2-7, the V gene TRBV7-2, with D tentatively TRBD1 (7 bases). Germline CDR1 SGHTA, CDR2 FQGNSA. Trimming took 8 bases from V and 3 from J, leaving 11 bases between them. There are 12 residues in the CDR3. The CDR3 is CASAGQFYEQYF. The CDR3 DNA sequence: TGTGCCAGCGCGGGACAGTTCTACGAGCAGTACTTC.

V usage is TRBV6-1 and J usage is TRBJ2-5, with D possibly matching TRBD1 (6 bases). Trimming removed 4 bases from V and 3 bases from J, with 12 bases in between. The CDR3 runs to 14 residues. Germline V gene data show CDR1 as MNHNS and CDR2 as SASEGT. In nucleotides, the CDR3 is TGTGCCAGCAGTGTAGGGGGAGCGGAAGAGACCCAGTACTTC. It yields the protein CASSVGGAEETQYF.

The count of this clone is one. The rearrangement uses TRBV20-1 and TRBJ2-3; unclear D gene. V lost 1 base to trimming and J lost 6 bases, with 5 bases between them. The CDR3 covers 11 residues. CDR1 and CDR2 from the germline V gene are DFQATT and SNEGSKA (reference sequence). CDR3 in DNA: TGCAGTGCTAGAGTCTCCGATACGCAGTATTTT. Translation: CSARVSDTQYF.